These 10 T cell receptor beta chains were all obtained from the same sample, sequenced in a study of cytomegalovirus exposure and HLA in healthy donors. Produced via immunoSEQ multiplex PCR; TCRdb's table is partial and in-frame only. The sample lists roughly 140,000 clones, around 90% occurring once. Sequencing was done on a sample of PBMCs. Receptors originate from a young woman in good health and CMV-seropositive.

Turning to this clone: The junction shows a germline mismatch at one end, possibly a read error. This rearrangement joins TRBV4-3 to TRBJ1-2; D unresolved. The CDR3 runs to 16 residues. Per germline, CDR1 LGHNA and CDR2 YSLEER. CDR3 in amino acids: CASSQDVGRTNYGYTF. The DNA of the CDR3 is TGCGCCAGCAGTCAAGATGTTGGCAGAACAAACTATGGCTACACCTTC.

This clone appeared many times. The V gene is TRBV2, the J gene TRBJ2-5; D not resolved. In germline, CDR1 is SNHLY, CDR2 FYNNEI. V lost 3 bases and J lost 5, with 10 bases in between. There are 13 residues in the CDR3. The CDR3, as DNA: TGTGCCAGCAGTGAGTCGGTCGTCGAGACCCAGTACTTC. It translates to CASSESVVETQYF.

J is TRBJ2-7 and V is TRBV7-9; D call uncertain. Between the trimmed V and J ends, which lost 3 bases and 0 bases, there was a span of 6 bases. CDR3 length: 13 residues. CDR1 and CDR2 from the germline V gene are SEHNR and FQNEAQ (reference sequence). The CDR3 region is CASSLSLSYEQYF. CDR3 in DNA: TGTGCCAGCAGCTTGTCACTCTCCTACGAGCAGTACTTC.

This chain uses TRBV29-1 with TRBJ2-2; D unresolved. The CDR3 consists of 14 residues. Looked up from germline, CDR1 is SQVTM and CDR2 is ANQGSEA. V was shortened by 5 bases and J by 6 bases, with 16 bases between the two germline ends. The CDR3 protein is CSVQNQPRAGELFF. CDR3 nucleotides: TGCAGCGTTCAAAACCAGCCTCGGGCCGGGGAGCTGTTTTTT.

J is TRBJ1-4 and V is TRBV6-6, with TRBD1 matching over 11 bases. V was pared by 7 bases and J by 8 bases, with 6 bases of the junction left unmatched. The CDR3 spans 14 residues. The germline V gene has CDR1 MNHNY and CDR2 SVGAGI (reference sequence). CDR3 in amino acids: CASIKGQGDEKLFF. The CDR3 region has the DNA TGTGCCAGCATTAAGGGACAGGGGGACGAAAAACTGTTTTTT.

The genes are TRBV21-1 and TRBJ1-5; TRBD1, the D gene given by the table, was not confirmed from the DNA. TRBV21-1 is a listed pseudogene. The CDR3 covers 13 residues. The CDR3 nucleotides are TGTGCCAGCAGCTACAGGGCTCCATGGCCCCAGCATTTT. This encodes CASSYRAPWPQHF.

The V gene is TRBV19, the J gene TRBJ1-5, with TRBD1 as a possible D gene (6 bases). Trimming removed 1 base from V and 7 bases from J, with 14 bases in between. Germline CDR1 and CDR2: LNHDA and SQIVND (reference sequence). The CDR3 covers 15 residues. The DNA of the CDR3 is TGTGCCAGTAGTATAGTTGCGGGGGCTGGCCAGCCCCAGCATTTT. Residues: CASSIVAGAGQPQHF.

The chain couples TRBV20-1 to TRBJ2-7, with D possibly matching TRBD1 (5 bases). V was clipped by 3 bases and J by 3 bases, with 6 bases between them. CDR1 and CDR2 from the germline V gene are DFQATT and SNEGSKA (reference sequence). This CDR3 is built from 11 residues. CDR3 in amino acids: CSASQGYEQYF. The CDR3 coding sequence is TGCAGTGCTAGTCAGGGCTACGAGCAGTACTTC.

This rearrangement joins TRBV30 to TRBJ2-3; 7 bases line up with TRBD1. V shed 7 bases, J shed 5 bases, and the junction held 6 bases outside the gene matches. Germline CDR1 reads GTSNPN; CDR2 reads SVGIG (reference sequence). The CDR3 runs to 12 residues. As DNA, the CDR3 is TGTGCCTCCCGACAGGGCGGAGATACGCAGTATTTT. Amino acid sequence: CASRQGGDTQYF.

V usage is TRBV10-3 and J usage is TRBJ2-3, with 7 bases identical to TRBD1. The CDR3 consists of 14 residues. V lost 4 bases and J lost 5; bases outside the gene matches: 6. CDR1 is ENHRY, CDR2 SYGVKD, per germline. As DNA, the CDR3 is TGTGCCATCAGTGTACAGGGGCCGGGAGATACGCAGTATTTT. It translates to CAISVQGPGDTQYF.